This TCR beta chain was sequenced during a study of cytomegalovirus exposure and HLA in healthy donors. As to this clone: The antigen is not known.

Regarding the study as a whole: Roughly even sequencing depth across donors was the assumption behind the presence/absence analyses. Reported results showed that the classifier diagnosed cytomegalovirus status with high specificity and sensitivity. In vitro checks showed that a few CMV-associated chains really do target CMV antigens. Many donors carried some public TCRs, although rarity characterized most TCR sequences.

The PCR employed 60 Vbeta primers together with 13 Jbeta primers. The repertoire was sequenced with immunoSEQ multiplex PCR; TCRdb's copy has only in-frame clones and lacks some. Of under 150,000 clones listed, 75% to 85% are singletons. Per the germline V gene, CDR1 is MNHEY and CDR2 is SVGAGI. Losses at the gene ends were 5 bases for V and 3 bases for J; bases not matched to a gene: 6. CDR3 length equals 14 residues. Sample: PBMCs. This sequence joins TRBV6-5 and TRBJ2-7; 8 bases map to TRBD1. This TCR was recovered from a woman in her thirties or forties in good health and CMV-seropositive. The CDR3 DNA sequence: TGTGCCAGCAGTCAGGGGGCACTAGGCTACGAGCAGTACTTC. It yields the protein CASSQGALGYEQYF.